Detailed here is one T cell receptor (beta chain). This clone was detected once. Its antigen is unknown. No much larger clonotype is one base removed from it; base qualities were not supplied. Other DNA sequences in this sample translate to the same CDR3. The data derive from a study of shared clonotypes between healthy human individuals (dated by TCRdb to 2018 to 2021). In the study overall: The cohort comprised a couple of women and three men aged 18 to 49 years. For each donor, CD4 naive and CD4 memory were each given three plates, CD8 naive was given two plates, and CD8 memory was given one plate. To estimate repertoire size and how much clonotypes are shared between individuals, the study performed deep sequencing of blood TCR repertoires from about five healthy adults. Libraries were prepared and TCR repertoires were sequenced by different laboratories using diverse techniques, in order to increase sequencing depth and limit assay-specific biases. Between about 0.8 and 9 billion PBMCs per donor were obtained by leukapheresis. The full study reports these points: Across a handful of donors, around 5% of naive CD4, approximately 3.6% of naive CD8, 2% to 2.5% of memory CD4, and 0.4% of memory CD8 clonotypes were shared. Because the study included a small number of donors, the genetic and exposure-history diversity represented was limited. Estimated clonotype richness was generally larger for naive than for memory subsets. Sampling was restricted to blood, and TCR repertoires in tissues likely differ from the TCR repertoires found in blood. Rarefaction of sorted-subset datasets indicated incomplete sequencing despite the large sequencing depth. Higher generation probabilities were observed for clonotypes shared by all four sorted-subset donors than for non-shared clonotypes. Pairwise subsampling led to the expectation that sequencing depth would affect the degree of clonotype sharing among donors.

CD8 naive samples were obtained by positive selection for CCR7 among CD45RO-negative cells, yielding a CD45RA+CCR7+ population from which TemRA cells were excluded. The donors were healthy, HIV-negative adults with no recently reported acute infections or vaccinations. Only Caucasian adults living in Nashville, Tennessee, USA were represented among the donors. After blood collection by leukapheresis, PBMCs were isolated using Ficoll-Histopaque density gradient centrifugation and then cryopreserved in the vapor phase of liquid nitrogen. Analytical flow cytometry was used to check the purity and quantity of every magnetically sorted T cell population. Genomic DNA was isolated from every sorted fraction and measured by UV absorbance on a Nanodrop 2000c. TCR CDR3 regions were amplified from genomic DNA by multiplex PCR using the deep immunoSEQ assay. Extracted genomic DNA from each cell subset was distributed evenly across all wells of several immunoSEQ 96-well plates, and each plate was treated as a replicate. For sorted subsets, each replicate PCR was loaded with roughly 0.2 ug genomic DNA, equivalent to 30,000 to 35,000 T cell genomes. Purified libraries were quantified with a Qubit 3.0 fluorometer, sized on a Bioanalyzer 2100, and re-quantified with the KAPA Library Quantification kit. Every immunoSEQ 96-well plate was sequenced on a dedicated single-read 150-cycle Illumina NextSeq 550 flow cell. The paper's data handling went like this. Because the immunoSEQ output included only junctional sequences and no quality scores, the filtering could not be the same as the filtering used for full-length reads. Sequences were annotated with PyIR, a Python wrapper for IgBLAST v1.9, and V/J genes and CDR3 were assigned using IMGT germline references. Reads were removed for weak V/J assignments (E-value above 1e-6), missing CDR3, stop codons, out-of-frame junctions, or ambiguous translated residues. V3J clonotypes were defined as sequences sharing the same inferred V gene, J gene, and CDR3 amino acid sequence. Percentage overlap between repertoires was computed as shared unique clonotypes divided by the size of the smaller repertoire. Richness of each repertoire was evaluated using RTK rarefaction, the Chao1 estimator, and Recon v2.1 estimates of unobserved clonotypes. Generation probabilities for all TCRbeta clonotypes obtained by the gDNA method from a few donors were computed using OLGA. TCRdb carries this immuneACCESS record with in-frame sequences only. Its versions omit some clonotypes, under half of them owing to an unresolved V gene in the studies checked, with the rest unexplained. V and J calls and clone size follow that table, whereas D and trimming were derived from the DNA. In all, the sample holds under 700,000 clones, and approximately 95% of those were seen once. Of the sample, over 0.095% is held by the ten largest clones.

Germline trimming amounts to 8 bases on V and 2 bases on J, with 6 as the count of junction bases outside the gene matches. Counted from cysteine to phenylalanine, this CDR3 has 13 amino acids. The only DNA kept is the CDR3, 39 bases in frame from the first base. CDR1 and CDR2, per the germline V gene, are ENHRY and SYGVKD. In this chain, TRBV10-3 is recombined with TRBJ2-7, and 7 junctional nucleotides match TRBD1. Sequenced: naive CD8+ T cells sorted from blood. This sample's cell subset or site label indicates: CD45RA+CCR7+. This TCR was recovered from a woman younger than 45 in good health. The CDR3 region reads CAIRPGQTYEQYF. The nucleotides are TGTGCCATCCGACCGGGACAGACCTACGAGCAGTACTTC.